This TCR beta chain derives from a study of cytomegalovirus exposure and HLA in healthy donors. Study outcomes and limitations: Later analysis suggested most CMV-associated TCR beta chains were HLA-restricted. Across donors, most TCRs were seen rarely, yet some public ones were widespread.

Researchers ran the PCR with 60 Vbeta and 13 Jbeta primers. Repertoires were generated with immunoSEQ multiplex PCR, while TCRdb's copy carries only in-frame clones and drops some. Among over 110,000 clones listed, around 78% were seen once. As regards this clone: Its antigen is as yet unknown.

CDR3 length equals 16 residues. Trimming removed 3 bases from V and 3 bases from J; junction bases left unmatched: 6. In germline, CDR1 is MGHDK, CDR2 SYGVNS. The J gene is TRBJ2-3, the V gene TRBV25-1, with TRBD1 identical over 10 bases. This clonotype was sampled from a young woman in good health and CMV-seropositive. Sequenced material: PBMCs. The CDR3 region has the DNA TGTGCCAGCAGTGACCCCGACAGGGGGCGAACAGATACGCAGTATTTT. Its translation is CASSDPDRGRTDTQYF.